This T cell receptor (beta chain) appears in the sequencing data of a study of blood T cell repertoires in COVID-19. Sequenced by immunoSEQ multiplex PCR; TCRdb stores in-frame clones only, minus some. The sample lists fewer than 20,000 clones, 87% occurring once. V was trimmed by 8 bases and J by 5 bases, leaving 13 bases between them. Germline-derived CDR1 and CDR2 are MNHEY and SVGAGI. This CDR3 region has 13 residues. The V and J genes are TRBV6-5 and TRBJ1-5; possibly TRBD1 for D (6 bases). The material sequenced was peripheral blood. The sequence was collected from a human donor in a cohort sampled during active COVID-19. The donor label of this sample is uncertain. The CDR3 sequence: CASGRGGHQPQHF. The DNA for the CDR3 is TGTGCCAGCGGGAGGGGGGGGCATCAGCCCCAGCATTTT.